This T cell receptor beta chain came from a study of blood T cell repertoires in COVID-19. At the level of the study: The analysed material was cDNA or gDNA that came from T cells, B-cell-depleted T cells, or PBMCs.

This CDR3 is 15 amino acids long. Germline V gene lookup returns CDR1 LNHDA and CDR2 SQIVND (reference sequence). V was pared by 1 base and J by 7 bases, with 11 bases between. Repertoires were generated with immunoSEQ multiplex PCR, while TCRdb's copy carries only in-frame clones and drops some. The table shows nearly 110,000 clones, with about 70% occurring only once. The source is a human donor with acute or convalescent COVID-19. The donor label of this sample is uncertain. Sequenced sample: peripheral blood. The V gene is TRBV19, the J gene TRBJ1-6, with D unclear. The CDR3, as DNA: TGTGCCAGTAGTATAGGTCAATTCACAAATTCACCCCTCCACTTT. Translation: CASSIGQFTNSPLHF.